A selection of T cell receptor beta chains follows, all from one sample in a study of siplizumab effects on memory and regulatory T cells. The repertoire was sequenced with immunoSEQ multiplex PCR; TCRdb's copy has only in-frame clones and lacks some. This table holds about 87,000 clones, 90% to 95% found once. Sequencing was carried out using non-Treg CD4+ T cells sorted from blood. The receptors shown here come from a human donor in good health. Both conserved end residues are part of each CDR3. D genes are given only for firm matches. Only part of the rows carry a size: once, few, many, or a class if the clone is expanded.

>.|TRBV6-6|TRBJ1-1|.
TGTGCCAGCACCCAGGACGGAAGGTTAAACACTGAAGCTTTCTTT
CASTQDGRLNTEAFF
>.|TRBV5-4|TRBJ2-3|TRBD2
TGTGCCAGCAGCTGGAAGACTAGCGGGAGGGCCTCTGCAGATACGCAGTATTTT
CASSWKTSGRASADTQYF
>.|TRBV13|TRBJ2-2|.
TGTGCCAGCAGTCTAACCGGGGAGCTGTTTTTT
CASSLTGELFF
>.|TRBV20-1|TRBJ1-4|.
TGCAGTGGTGGGACTAATGAAAAACTGTTTTTT
CSGGTNEKLFF
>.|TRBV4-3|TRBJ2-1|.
TGCGCCAGCAGCCAAGATCGCACCTCCTACAATGAGCAGTTCTTC
CASSQDRTSYNEQFF
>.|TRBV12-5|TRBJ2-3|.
TGTGCTAGTCTTGTCCCAGTCCCAAGTCGGGCAGATACGCAGTATTTT
CASLVPVPSRADTQYF
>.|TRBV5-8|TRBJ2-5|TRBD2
TGTGCCAGCAGCCACGACTCCGGGACTAGCGGGAGGGTCTACTTC
CASSHDSGTSGRVYF
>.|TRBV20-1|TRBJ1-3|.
TGCAGTGCTAGAGAGGGAAACACCATATATTTT
CSAREGNTIYF
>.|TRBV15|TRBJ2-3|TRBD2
TGTGCCACCAGCAGCTTAGCGGGGGCAAGCACAGATACGCAGTATTTT
CATSSLAGASTDTQYF
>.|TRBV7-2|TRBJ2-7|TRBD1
TGTGCCAGCAGCTTGGGACAGGGGACCTACGAGCAGTACTTC
CASSLGQGTYEQYF
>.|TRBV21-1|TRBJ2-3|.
TGTGCCAGCAGCAAAAACCCGGCGGCGGGCACAGATACGCAGTATTTT
CASSKNPAAGTDTQYF
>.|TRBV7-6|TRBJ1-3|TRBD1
TGTGCCAGCAGCTTAGTGGGACAGGGTTCCGGAAACACCATATATTTT
CASSLVGQGSGNTIYF
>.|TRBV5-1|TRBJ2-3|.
TGCGCCAGCAGCTTGGAAGGGGCGTTTATCGCAGATACGCAGTATTTT
CASSLEGAFIADTQYF
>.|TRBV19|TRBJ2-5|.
TGTGCCAGTAGTATGGGGTTGGGCTGGGAGACCCAGTACTTC
CASSMGLGWETQYF
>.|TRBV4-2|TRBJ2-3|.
TGTGCCAGCAGCCAAGATTCAGATACGCAGTATTTT
CASSQDSDTQYF
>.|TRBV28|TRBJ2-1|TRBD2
TGTGCCAGCCCCCCGGGTAGCGGGGGGGCCTCCTACAATGAGCAGTTCTTC
CASPPGSGGASYNEQFF
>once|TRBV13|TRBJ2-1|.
TGTGCCAGCAGCTCGAGACAGGACGGTTCCGGCAATGAGCAGTTCTTC
CASSSRQDGSGNEQFF
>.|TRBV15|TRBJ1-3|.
TGTGCCACCAGCAGAGGCCCCTTGAGCTCTGGAAACACCATATATTTT
CATSRGPLSSGNTIYF
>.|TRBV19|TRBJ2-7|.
TGTGCCAGTAGTATTGCACAGGGTCTAGACGAGCAGTACTTC
CASSIAQGLDEQYF
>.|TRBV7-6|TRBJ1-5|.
TGTGCCAGCTCCCCCACAAATAGCAATCAGCCCCAGCATTTT
CASSPTNSNQPQHF
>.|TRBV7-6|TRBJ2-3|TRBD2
TGTGCCAGCAGCCCAAGACGCCCGCTAGCGGGGGAAAAAACACGCACAGATACGCAGTATTTT
CASSPRRPLAGEKTRTDTQYF
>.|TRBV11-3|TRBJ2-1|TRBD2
TGTGCCAGCAGCTTCGGCGGGGGTGACACCGGATCCTACAATGAGCAGTTCTTC
CASSFGGGDTGSYNEQFF
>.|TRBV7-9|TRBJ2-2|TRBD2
TGTGCCAGCAGCTTCCTACCGGGACTAGCGGGAACCGGGGAGCTGTTTTTT
CASSFLPGLAGTGELFF
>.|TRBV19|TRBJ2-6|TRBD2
TGTGCCAGTAGTATCGGCGGGAGGGCCAATCGGGCCAACGTCCTGACTTTC
CASSIGGRANRANVLTF
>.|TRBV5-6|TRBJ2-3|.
TGTGCCAGCAGCCCACGGGACCGCACAGATACGCAGTATTTT
CASSPRDRTDTQYF
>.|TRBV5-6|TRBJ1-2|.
TGTGCCAGCAGCTTAAGGAACTATGGCTACACCTTC
CASSLRNYGYTF
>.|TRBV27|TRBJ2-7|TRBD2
TGTGCCAGCAGCTTGGGGGGGCGCGGGACTAGCGCCACATATCGATACGAGCAGTACTTC
CASSLGGRGTSATYRYEQYF
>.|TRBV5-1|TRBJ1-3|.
TGCGCCAGCAGCCTCGAGGGATACTCTGGAAACACCATATATTTT
CASSLEGYSGNTIYF
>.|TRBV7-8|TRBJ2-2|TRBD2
TGTGCCAGCAGCCCGGCGGGACTAGCGCAAAGTACCGGGGAGCTGTTTTTT
CASSPAGLAQSTGELFF
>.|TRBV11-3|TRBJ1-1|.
TGTGCCAGCAGCTTAGGCGGAGACGGGACTGAAGCTTTCTTT
CASSLGGDGTEAFF
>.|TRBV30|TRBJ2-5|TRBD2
TGTGCCTGGAGGATAGCGGGAGGGCCGAAGACCCAGTACTTC
CAWRIAGGPKTQYF
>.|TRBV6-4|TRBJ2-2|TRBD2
TGTGCCAGCAGGAGGGGGGGACTAGCGAACACCGGGGAGCTGTTTTTT
CASRRGGLANTGELFF
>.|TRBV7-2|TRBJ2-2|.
TGTGCCAGCAGCCAAGTTTCTGCCACCGGGGAGCTGTTTTTT
CASSQVSATGELFF
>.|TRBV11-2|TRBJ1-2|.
TGTGCCAGCAGCCCTGCGGGGGCCGGTGGCTACACCTTC
CASSPAGAGGYTF
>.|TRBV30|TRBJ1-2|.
TGTGCCTGGAGTGTAAGACTGCCTGTAAACTATGGCTACACCTTC
CAWSVRLPVNYGYTF
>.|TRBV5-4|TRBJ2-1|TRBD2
TGTGCCAGCAGCCTACAGGGACTAGCGGGAGCCTACAATGAGCAGTTCTTC
CASSLQGLAGAYNEQFF
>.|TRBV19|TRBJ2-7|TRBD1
TGTGCCAGTAGTAGGGACAGCTACGAGCAGTACTTC
CASSRDSYEQYF
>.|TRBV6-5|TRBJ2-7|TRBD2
TGTGCCAGCAGTTCCGGGGGGAGGTCGGGTGGCTACGAGCAGTACTTC
CASSSGGRSGGYEQYF
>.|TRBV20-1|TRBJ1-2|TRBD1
TGCAGTGCGACAGGGACCTATGGCTACACCTTC
CSATGTYGYTF
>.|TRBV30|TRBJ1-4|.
TGTGCCTGGAGTGTTGGCGGGGGTAATGAAAAACTGTTTTTT
CAWSVGGGNEKLFF
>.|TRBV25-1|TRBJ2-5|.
TGTGCCAGCAGTGACAAGACTCCCTACCAAGAGACCCAGTACTTC
CASSDKTPYQETQYF
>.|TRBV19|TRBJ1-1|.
TGTGCCAGTAGTCCCCAGGCTAGAGGGACTGAAGCTTTCTTT
CASSPQARGTEAFF
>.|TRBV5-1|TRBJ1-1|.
TGCGCCAGCAGCGGAAGGGACTCTCGAGGCACTGAAGCTTTCTTT
CASSGRDSRGTEAFF